The 29 T cell receptor beta chains reported below all come from one sample, sequenced in a study of T cell responses to AZD1222 COVID-19 vaccine. Clones were read by immunoSEQ multiplex PCR, and TCRdb kept only the in-frame ones, dropping some. The data hold 25,000 to 35,000 clones, with around 86% observed a single time. Sequencing was performed on peripheral blood, taken on day 0 of AZD1222 vaccination. The receptors here all came from an adult in good health.

This rearrangement joins TRBV5-1 to TRBJ2-1; TRBD2 agrees at 9 bases. Germline V gene sequence: CDR1 SGHRS, CDR2 YFSETQ. With V trimmed by 3 bases and J by 7 bases, 8 bases remained unmatched. The CDR3 runs to 15 residues. In nucleotides, the CDR3 is TGCGCCAGCAGCTGGGGACTAGCAGACTATAATGAGCAGTTCTTC. Translation: CASSWGLADYNEQFF.

The V call is TRBV27, the J call TRBJ2-4, with 7 bases fitting TRBD1. The V gene end was trimmed by 7 bases and the J gene end by 3 bases; junction bases not matched to a gene: 9. This CDR3 has 15 amino acids. Germline V lookup: CDR1 MNHEY, CDR2 SMNVEV (reference sequence). The CDR3 nucleotides are TGTGCCAGCACCACCTACGGGACAGACAAAAACATTCAGTACTTC. It yields the protein CASTTYGTDKNIQYF.

The CDR3, as DNA: TGTGCCAGCAGCGTAGTGGAAGGGGCTGCCAACACTGAAGCTTTCTTT. This gives the protein CASSVVEGAANTEAFF. The chain couples TRBV9 to TRBJ1-1; possible D gene TRBD1, 5 bases. CDR1 SGDLS and CDR2 YYNGEE come from the germline V gene. Trimming cost V 0 bases and J 2 bases, with 14 bases left between them. The CDR3 is 16 amino acids.

V gene TRBV15 combines with J gene TRBJ2-3; 7 bases align to TRBD2. CDR1 and CDR2 (germline): LNHNV, YYDKDF (reference sequence). The CDR3 length is 16 residues. Trimming took 1 base from V and 6 from J; bases not matched to a gene: 10. CDR3 bases: TGTGCCACCAGCAGAGTTAAAGGACTAGACTTGGATACGCAGTATTTT. Its protein product is CATSRVKGLDLDTQYF. The full variable domain, rest sourced from reference TRBV15 and TRBJ2-3, is DAMVIQNPRYQVTQFGKPVTLSCSQTLNHNVMYWYQQKSSQAPKLLFHYYDKDFNNEADTPDNFQSRRPNTSFCFLDIRSPGLGDTAMYLCATSRVKGLDLDTQYFGPGTRLTVL.

This chain joins TRBV4-2 and TRBJ1-2; D ambiguous. Germline values: CDR1 LGHNA, CDR2 YNFKEQ. The V and J ends lost 0 bases and 8 bases respectively, with 7 bases between them. The CDR3 runs 12 residues. As DNA, the CDR3 is TGTGCCAGCAGCCAAGACTCGGGGGGCTACACCTTC. It specifies CASSQDSGGYTF.

This clone was picked up a small number of times. The chain couples TRBV7-9 to TRBJ2-1; D is possibly TRBD1 (6 bases). V gave up 4 bases and J gave up 10 bases, with 11 bases separating them. The CDR3 length is 12 residues. The germline CDR1 and CDR2 sequences are SEHNR and FQNEAQ (reference sequence). CDR3 nucleotides: TGTGCCAGCAGCTCACGACAGGCGGAGCAGTTCTTC. Protein product: CASSSRQAEQFF.

The rearrangement joins TRBV5-1 to TRBJ1-4; 7 nucleotides match TRBD1. The V gene's germline CDR1 is SGHRS and CDR2 YFSETQ. The length of the CDR3 is 15 residues. With 3 bases clipped from V and 3 bases from J, the junction kept 5 bases outside the gene matches. Here the CDR3 DNA reads TGCGCCAGCAGCTCGGATACAGGGGCTAATGAAAAACTGTTTTTT. Encoded protein: CASSSDTGANEKLFF.

V is TRBV5-1 and J is TRBJ1-5, with 10 nucleotides matching TRBD1. V shed 3 bases, J shed 8 bases, and the junction held 11 bases outside the gene matches. This CDR3 region has 16 residues. Per the germline V gene, CDR1 is SGHRS and CDR2 is YFSETQ. CDR3 amino acids: CASSWGDRGEGEPQHF. CDR3 bases: TGCGCCAGCAGCTGGGGGGACAGGGGTGAAGGAGAGCCCCAGCATTTT.

The J gene is TRBJ2-1, the V gene TRBV9; D is unclear. V lost 4 bases to trimming and J lost 0 bases, with 17 bases between them. The germline V gene has CDR1 SGDLS and CDR2 YYNGEE. This CDR3 is 17 amino acids long. The CDR3 here is CASSPHPPRSSYNEQFF. CDR3 nucleotide sequence: TGTGCCAGCAGCCCCCATCCCCCTAGGAGCTCCTACAATGAGCAGTTCTTC.

The chain links TRBV18 to TRBJ1-2, with D possibly matching TRBD1 (5 bases). V was shortened by 3 bases and J by 11 bases, with 25 bases between the two germline ends. The CDR3 extends over 16 amino acids. Germline CDR1 reads KGHSH; CDR2 reads LQKENI. The CDR3 reads CASSPTGTADRMGYTF. The CDR3 region has the DNA TGTGCCAGCTCACCCACCGGGACGGCCGATCGTATGGGGTACACCTTC.

The chain recombines TRBV29-1 with TRBJ1-4, with 8 bases that match TRBD1. The CDR3 has 16 amino acids. With V trimmed by 6 bases and J by 6 bases, 15 bases remained unmatched. Germline V gives CDR1 SQVTM, CDR2 ANQGSEA. As DNA, the CDR3 is TGCAGCGTCCCCGGGACAGGACATAACGGATATGAAAAACTGTTTTTT. Its protein product is CSVPGTGHNGYEKLFF.

The gene calls are TRBV20-1 and TRBJ2-3, with unresolved D. CDR1 is DFQATT and CDR2 is SNEGSKA in the germline V gene (reference sequence). The germline V and J ends were trimmed by 4 bases and 5 bases, with 7 bases remaining between them. The CDR3 has 11 residues. The CDR3 DNA reads TGCAGTGCTATGATAGGAGATACGCAGTATTTT. Encoded protein: CSAMIGDTQYF.

In this sample, this clone turned up once. This chain uses TRBV7-9 with TRBJ2-7, with TRBD2 matching 7 bases. V was clipped by 0 bases and J by 7 bases; unmatched bases: 6. The CDR3 consists of 14 residues. CDR1 is SEHNR, CDR2 FQNEAQ, per germline (reference sequence). The CDR3: CASSLAGGEGEQYF. The CDR3 bases are TGTGCCAGCAGCTTAGCGGGAGGGGAAGGGGAGCAGTACTTC.

The table lists this clone with a count of one. This chain joins TRBV5-1 and TRBJ2-2; D may be TRBD1 or TRBD2 (5 bases each). There are 16 residues in the CDR3. Per germline, CDR1 SGHRS and CDR2 YFSETQ. V dropped 1 base and J dropped 4 bases, with 14 bases sitting between them. The CDR3 is CASSLRGAAGTGELFF. The DNA for the CDR3 is TGCGCCAGCAGCTTGAGAGGGGCGGCGGGCACCGGGGAGCTGTTTTTT.

The V gene is TRBV19, the J gene TRBJ2-7; 10 bases map to TRBD2. The ends lost 3 bases at V and 7 bases at J; junction bases unmatched: 6. Per germline, CDR1 LNHDA and CDR2 SQIVND (reference sequence). The CDR3 contains 14 residues. The DNA for the CDR3 is TGTGCCAGTAGTATCACTAGCGGGAATGGGGAGCAGTACTTC. It yields the protein CASSITSGNGEQYF.

The V and J genes are TRBV7-2 and TRBJ1-4; D ambiguous. Germline loops: CDR1 SGHTA, CDR2 FQGNSA. The CDR3 has 16 residues. Trimming took 0 bases from V and 5 from J, leaving 13 bases between them. Here the CDR3 reads CASSLARRARNEKLFF. The CDR3 bases are TGTGCCAGCAGCTTAGCGCGTAGAGCCCGCAATGAAAAACTGTTTTTT.

V and J are TRBV11-3 and TRBJ2-7, with D possibly called TRBD1 or TRBD2 (5 bases each). With 5 bases removed from V and 7 bases from J, the gap between germline ends came to 15 bases. From germline, CDR1 is SGHNT and CDR2 YENEEA. The CDR3 is 13 residues long. The CDR3 region is CASSAGTLGEQYF. The CDR3 DNA reads TGTGCCAGCAGCGCCGGGACCCTCGGTGAGCAGTACTTC.

J is TRBJ1-4 and V is TRBV5-1, with TRBD1 as a possible D gene (5 bases). Trimming took 2 bases from V and 5 from J, leaving 10 bases between them. This CDR3 contains 14 residues. The germline V gene encodes CDR1 SGHRS and CDR2 YFSETQ. CDR3 sequence (DNA): TGCGCCAGCAGCTTAGGGACGGAGAATGAAAAACTGTTTTTT. Protein sequence: CASSLGTENEKLFF.

This chain connects TRBV27 to TRBJ2-1; D is undetermined. Germline V gives CDR1 MNHEY, CDR2 SMNVEV (reference sequence). Trimming removed 7 bases from V and 4 bases from J, with 8 bases in between. CDR3 length: 12 amino acids. The CDR3 loop is CASKSEYNEQFF. The DNA for the CDR3 is TGTGCCAGCAAATCGGAGTACAATGAGCAGTTCTTC.

The V and J genes are TRBV7-2 and TRBJ1-4; TRBD1 matches at 7 bases. This CDR3 region has 16 residues. Germline CDR1 is SGHTA and CDR2 is FQGNSA. The trim removed 1 base at V and 15 bases at J, leaving 17 bases unmatched. In DNA form, the CDR3 reads TGTGCCAGCAGCTTAGACTCCAGGGGGAGCCGTTCCCTCGTGTTTTTT. Encoded protein: CASSLDSRGSRSLVFF.

The rearrangement links TRBV5-1 to TRBJ2-7; a weak D match, TRBD2 (5 bases). Trimming took off 1 base at V and 0 bases at J, with 14 bases between the two ends. Germline V gene data show CDR1 as SGHRS and CDR2 as YFSETQ. The CDR3 is 16 residues long. CDR3 loop: CASSLSSRLPSYEQYF. The CDR3 DNA is TGCGCCAGCAGCTTGTCTAGCAGGCTGCCCTCCTACGAGCAGTACTTC.

The chain couples TRBV18 to TRBJ2-1; no reliable D call. Germline loops: CDR1 KGHSH, CDR2 LQKENI. Trimming removed 6 bases from V and 3 bases from J, with 24 bases in between. The CDR3 is 18 residues long. CDR3 DNA sequence: TGTGCCAGCTCCAAACACGCGTTGGGATCTAACAACTACAATGAGCAGTTCTTC. This codes for CASSKHALGSNNYNEQFF.

The V call is TRBV14, the J call TRBJ2-1, with TRBD1 identical over 9 bases. Germline V gene data show CDR1 as SGHDN and CDR2 as FVKESK. V was clipped by 0 bases and J by 8 bases; unmatched bases: 5. The CDR3 is made up of 15 amino acids. CDR3 in amino acids: CASSQEGTGFYEQFF. The CDR3 region has the DNA TGTGCCAGCAGCCAAGAAGGGACAGGGTTCTATGAGCAGTTCTTC.

The chain employs TRBV2 and TRBJ1-5; D uncertain. The V end lost 6 bases, the J end lost 2 bases, and 20 bases lay between the germline ends. The CDR3 covers 17 residues. The germline gives CDR1 SNHLY, CDR2 FYNNEI. The CDR3: CASSERSRVIGNQPQHF. The DNA for the CDR3 is TGTGCCAGCAGCGAAAGGTCCCGGGTTATCGGCAATCAGCCCCAGCATTTT.

V gene TRBV15 combines with J gene TRBJ2-1; D tentatively reads TRBD1 or TRBD2 (5 bases each). The ends were cut back, 0 bases at V and 10 bases at J, with 13 bases in the middle. This CDR3 spans 14 amino acids. The V gene's germline CDR1 is LNHNV and CDR2 YYDKDF (reference sequence). DNA of the CDR3: TGTGCCACCAGCAGAGATGGAGGACACGGGGAGCAGTTCTTC. Protein product: CATSRDGGHGEQFF.

V and J are TRBV11-2 and TRBJ2-3, with D possibly matching TRBD1 (5 bases). The CDR3 has 15 amino acids. The germline gives CDR1 SGHAT, CDR2 FQNNGV. V shed 0 bases and J shed 2 bases, with 9 bases lying between them. The CDR3 spells CASSLDRAYTDTQYF. The CDR3 DNA follows: TGTGCCAGCAGCTTAGACAGGGCCTACACAGATACGCAGTATTTT. Full variable domain (missing parts from reference TRBV11-2 and TRBJ2-3): EAGVAQSPRYKIIEKRQSVAFWCNPISGHATLYWYQQILGQGPKLLIQFQNNGVVDDSQLPKDRFSAERLKGVDSTLKIQPAKLEDSAVYLCASSLDRAYTDTQYFGPGTRLTVL.

The CDR3 spells CASSPSGTATNEKLFF. The CDR3 DNA reads TGTGCCAGCTCACCGTCCGGGACGGCAACTAATGAAAAACTGTTTTTT. The V call is TRBV18, the J call TRBJ1-4; possible D gene TRBD1, 5 bases. Germline V CDR1 and CDR2: KGHSH, LQKENI. V lost 3 bases to trimming and J lost 0 bases, with 11 bases between them. The CDR3 covers 16 residues.

The chain recombines TRBV27 with TRBJ1-5; TRBD1 aligns across 8 bases. V was clipped by 5 bases and J by 8 bases; unmatched bases: 11. There are 15 residues in the CDR3. CDR1 MNHEY and CDR2 SMNVEV come from the germline V gene (reference sequence). The CDR3 region is CASSPSGQAWEPQHF. In DNA form, the CDR3 reads TGTGCCAGCAGTCCATCGGGACAGGCCTGGGAGCCCCAGCATTTT.

The rearrangement uses TRBV19 and TRBJ2-5; TRBD2 might be the D (6 bases). Germline V lookup: CDR1 LNHDA, CDR2 SQIVND (reference sequence). CDR3 size: 16 residues. The ends were cut back, 5 bases at V and 5 bases at J, with 21 bases in the middle. The CDR3 bases are TGTGCCAGTAGTTCTTCATGGGTTGCCCGGGGGGAGACCCAGTACTTC. This encodes CASSSSWVARGETQYF.